A selection of T cell receptor beta chains follows, all from one sample in a study of blood T cell repertoires in COVID-19. The protocol was immunoSEQ multiplex PCR, while the TCRdb copy is restricted to in-frame clones and leaves out a portion. The sample carries about 97,000 clones, roughly 90% recorded once. What was sequenced was peripheral blood. Receptors were obtained from a woman in her fifties or sixties with COVID-19, enrolled during active disease. Both conserved end residues are part of each CDR3. D genes are given only for firm matches. Only some rows state a clone size, as once, few, many or a class for expanded clones.

length,V,size,J,D,CDR3,DNA
17,TRBV7-3,few,TRBJ1-2,TRBD1,CASSPTGQEKMGYGYTF,TGTGCCAGCAGCCCCACGGGACAGGAGAAAATGGGGTATGGCTACACCTTC
11,TRBV19,-,TRBJ2-1,-,CASSSGNEQFF,TGTGCCAGTAGTTCGGGAAATGAGCAGTTCTTC
16,TRBV7-2,-,TRBJ2-2,-,CASSLTGTTNTGELFF,TGTGCCAGCAGCTTAACCGGGACAACGAACACCGGGGAGCTGTTTTTT
16,TRBV27,-,TRBJ1-2,-,CASSFNGQRANYGYTF,TGTGCCAGCAGTTTCAACGGACAGAGAGCTAACTATGGCTACACCTTC
16,TRBV5-1,-,TRBJ2-7,TRBD2,CASSMTSGGASYEQYF,TGCGCCAGCAGCATGACTAGCGGGGGGGCCTCCTACGAGCAGTACTTC
13,TRBV9,once,TRBJ2-7,-,CASSGSDKHEQYF,TGTGCCAGCAGCGGATCGGACAAGCACGAGCAGTACTTC
15,TRBV19,-,TRBJ2-3,-,CASSIGGGSTDTQYF,TGTGCCAGTAGTATAGGCGGCGGAAGCACAGATACGCAGTATTTT
15,TRBV7-2,-,TRBJ2-7,TRBD2,CASSLARAGGLEQYF,TGTGCCAGCAGCTTAGCTCGGGCGGGGGGGCTCGAGCAGTACTTC
14,TRBV27,-,TRBJ2-3,TRBD1,CASRDRYSTDTQYF,TGTGCCAGCAGGGACAGGTATAGCACAGATACGCAGTATTTT
16,TRBV6-2/TRBV6-3,-,TRBJ2-1,TRBD2,CASSYERGTSYNEQFF,TGTGCCAGCAGTTACGAGCGGGGAACCTCCTACAATGAGCAGTTCTTC
16,TRBV11-3,-,TRBJ2-6,TRBD1,CASSDRGSYGANVLTF,TGTGCCAGCAGCGACAGGGGCTCTTACGGGGCCAACGTCCTGACTTTC
12,TRBV13,-,TRBJ2-7,-,CASSLGAGEQYF,TGTGCCAGCAGCCTCGGGGCGGGGGAGCAGTACTTC
16,TRBV28,-,TRBJ1-5,-,CAHARAGALLNQPQHF,TGTGCCCACGCCCGGGCAGGGGCGTTGCTCAATCAGCCCCAGCATTTT
14,TRBV6-1,-,TRBJ2-5,TRBD2,CASSELAVRETQYF,TGTGCCAGCAGTGAACTAGCGGTTAGAGAGACCCAGTACTTC
15,TRBV5-5,-,TRBJ1-6,-,CASSLGEGYNSPLHF,TGTGCCAGCAGCTTAGGGGAGGGCTATAATTCACCCCTCCACTTT
15,TRBV7-2,-,TRBJ1-2,TRBD1,CASSLNRGLGYGYTF,TGTGCCAGCAGCTTAAACAGGGGGCTTGGCTATGGCTACACCTTC